This T cell receptor beta chain was sequenced for a study of early T cells in non-severe SARS-CoV-2 infection. On the study more broadly: Sequencing of unsorted whole blood was done on bulk RNA, leaving chains unpaired.

The CDR3 totals 11 residues. Germline loops: CDR1 DFQATT, CDR2 SNEGSKA (reference sequence). Study-wide results and caveats: Anti-spike CD8 responses were favored in VDJdb matching, and private and CD4 specificities were missed.

cDNA molecules, individually, were tagged with unique molecular identifiers. TCRdb ran MiXCR on the 5' RACE reads and lists one entry per CDR3 protein. This table has approximately 58,000 distinct CDR3 sequences, roughly an eighth appearing once. Turning to this clonotype: The antigen is unknown. One end of the junction varies from germline; a read error may be responsible.

The V gene is TRBV20-1, the J gene TRBJ2-7; D is possibly TRBD2 (6 bases). The source was whole blood, collected at baseline. This clonotype originated in an adult who was a healthcare worker with PCR-confirmed SARS-CoV-2 infection or an uninfected control (not recorded which). The chain's CDR3 is CSAKIGTLSRF. The CDR3 nucleotides are TGCAGTGCTAAGATCGGGACTTTATCGCGCTTC.